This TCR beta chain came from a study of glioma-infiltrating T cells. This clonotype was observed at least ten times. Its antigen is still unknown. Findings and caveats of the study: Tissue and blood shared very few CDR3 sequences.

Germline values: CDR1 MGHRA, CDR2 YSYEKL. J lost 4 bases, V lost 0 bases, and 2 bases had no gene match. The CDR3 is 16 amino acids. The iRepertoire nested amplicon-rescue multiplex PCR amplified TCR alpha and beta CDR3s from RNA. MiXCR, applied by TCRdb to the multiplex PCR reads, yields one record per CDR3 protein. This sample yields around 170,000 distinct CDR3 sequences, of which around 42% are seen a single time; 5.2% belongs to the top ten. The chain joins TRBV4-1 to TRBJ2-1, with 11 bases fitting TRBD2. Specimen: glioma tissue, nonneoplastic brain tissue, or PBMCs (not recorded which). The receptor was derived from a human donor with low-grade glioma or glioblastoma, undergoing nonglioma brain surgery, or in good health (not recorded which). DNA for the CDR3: TGCGCCAGCAGCCAAGAGGGGACTAGCGGATACAATGAGCAGTTCTTC. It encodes CASSQEGTSGYNEQFF.